The 2 T cell receptor beta chains below all came from one sample that was sequenced in a study of cytomegalovirus exposure and HLA in healthy donors (dated by TCRdb to 2016 to 2017). Libraries came from the immunoSEQ multiplex PCR assay. The clones in this table, taken by TCRdb from immuneACCESS, are in-frame only. Not every clone is retained; where verified, under half of the shortfall comes from an unresolved V gene, and the cause of the rest is unknown. This sample holds about 140,000 clones; approximately 85% were observed only once. The leading ten clones occupy approximately 1.5% of the sample. Sequenced material: PBMCs. These receptors were collected from a woman aged 25 to 39 in good health and CMV-seronegative.

The V call is TRBV5-6, the J call TRBJ2-2, with 7 bases matching TRBD1. This CDR3 contains 14 residues. Germline assignment: CDR1 SGHDT and CDR2 YYEEEE. The V and J ends lost 1 base and 5 bases, in that order; junction bases with no gene match: 2. CDR3 sequence: CASSLLTGTGELFF. CDR3 sequence (DNA): TGTGCCAGCAGCTTGTTGACAGGGACCGGGGAGCTGTTTTTT.

This clone occurred a few times. This chain connects TRBV28 to TRBJ2-1; unclear D gene. The CDR3 has 11 amino acids. In germline, CDR1 is MDHEN, CDR2 SYDVKM. The ends were cut back, 3 bases at V and 12 bases at J, with 9 bases in the middle. The chain's CDR3 is CASSFTTRQFF. The CDR3 nucleotides read TGTGCCAGCAGTTTTACAACAAGGCAGTTCTTC. The complete variable domain, with remaining parts taken from reference TRBV28 and TRBJ2-1, reads DVKVTQSSRYLVKRTGEKVFLECVQDMDHENMFWYRQDPGLGLRLIYFSYDVKMKEKGDIPEGYSVSREKKERFSLILESASTNQTSMYLCASSFTTRQFFGPGTRLTVL.